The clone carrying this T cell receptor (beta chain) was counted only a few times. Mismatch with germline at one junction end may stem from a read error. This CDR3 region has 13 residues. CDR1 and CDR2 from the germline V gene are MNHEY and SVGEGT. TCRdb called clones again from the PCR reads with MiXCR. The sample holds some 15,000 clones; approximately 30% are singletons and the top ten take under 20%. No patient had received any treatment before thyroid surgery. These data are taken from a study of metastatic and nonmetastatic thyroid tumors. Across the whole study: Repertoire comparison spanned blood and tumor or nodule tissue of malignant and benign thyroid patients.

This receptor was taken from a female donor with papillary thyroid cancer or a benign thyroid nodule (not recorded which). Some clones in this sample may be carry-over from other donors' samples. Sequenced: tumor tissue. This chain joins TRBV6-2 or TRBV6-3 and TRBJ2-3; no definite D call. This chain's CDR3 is CASSYSDGQAGNF. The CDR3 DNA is TGTGCCAGCAGTTACAGTGATGGGCAGGCTGGAAATTTT.